The 18 T cell receptor beta chains reported below all come from one sample, sequenced in a study of T cells in localized non-small cell lung cancer. Assay: immunoSEQ multiplex PCR; the TCRdb copy retains only in-frame clones and omits some. This sample has fewer than 75,000 clones, with 70% to 85% found just once. The specimen was peripheral blood, collected before any cancer treatment. The receptors were sampled from a female donor older than 55 with stage I lung adenocarcinoma.

The chain combines TRBV5-4 with TRBJ2-3; maybe TRBD1 (5 bases). CDR1 is SGHNT, CDR2 YYREEE, per germline (reference sequence). V was clipped by 3 bases and J by 2 bases, with 7 bases between them. The CDR3 totals 13 residues. The CDR3 sequence: CASSSTDTDTQYF. The CDR3 DNA reads as TGTGCCAGCAGCTCGACAGACACAGATACGCAGTATTTT.

This chain links TRBV7-9 with TRBJ2-7; TRBD2 matches 8 bases. The length of the CDR3 is 14 residues. Germline CDR1 SEHNR, CDR2 FQNEAQ (reference sequence). Trimming cost V 5 bases and J 3 bases; bases outside gene matches: 6. In DNA form, the CDR3 reads TGTGCCAGCAGCCTTAGCGGGGCGGGCTACGAGCAGTACTTC. As protein: CASSLSGAGYEQYF. Supplemented by reference TRBV7-9 and TRBJ2-7, the full variable domain reads DTGVSQNPRHKITKRGQNVTFRCDPISEHNRLYWYRQTLGQGPEFLTYFQNEAQLEKSRLLSDRFSAERPKGSFSTLEIQRTEQGDSAMYLCASSLSGAGYEQYFGPGTRLTVT.

This sequence joins TRBV6-1 and TRBJ2-3; a possible D gene is TRBD1 (5 bases). Germline lookup yields CDR1 MNHNS and CDR2 SASEGT. CDR3 length: 15 amino acids. Trimming shortened V by 1 base and J by 1 base, and 9 bases separated the two germline ends. The CDR3 here is CASSEGGHRTDTQYF. As DNA, the CDR3 is TGTGCCAGCAGTGAAGGGGGCCATCGCACAGATACGCAGTATTTT.

The chain has TRBV6-6 and TRBJ2-1, with 12 bases matching TRBD2. The length of the CDR3 is 15 residues. Germline-derived CDR1 and CDR2 are MNHNY and SVGAGI (reference sequence). J was trimmed by 5 bases and V by 5 bases; bases with no gene match: 4. The CDR3 protein is CASSRLAGDHNEQFF. The CDR3 region has the DNA TGTGCCAGCAGTCGACTAGCGGGGGACCACAATGAGCAGTTCTTC.

This rearrangement joins TRBV5-1 to TRBJ2-1; possible D gene TRBD2, 6 bases. Trimming left V 0 bases short and J 7 bases short, with 14 bases between. Germline values: CDR1 SGHRS, CDR2 YFSETQ. The CDR3 is 15 amino acids. The CDR3 region is CASSLAGEERNEQFF. CDR3 DNA sequence: TGCGCCAGCAGCTTGGCCGGGGAGGAGAGGAATGAGCAGTTCTTC.

The chain links TRBV21-1 to TRBJ2-1; the DNA was not used to check the table's D call, TRBD2. TRBV21-1 has pseudogene status. This CDR3 is 16 amino acids long. The chain's CDR3 is CASSKRSRFPYNEQFF. CDR3 sequence (DNA): TGTGCCAGCAGCAAAAGGAGCCGTTTCCCCTACAATGAGCAGTTCTTC.

The chain combines TRBV7-3 with TRBJ2-7; 13 bases are a match to TRBD2. CDR3 length equals 16 residues. From germline, CDR1 is SGHTA and CDR2 FQGTGA. The junction had 7 bases not matched to a gene; V was cut back by 3 bases and J by 5 bases. For the CDR3, the DNA is TGTGCCAGCAGCTTCCCAGGACTAGCGGGAGAAGACGAGCAGTACTTC. It is translated as CASSFPGLAGEDEQYF.

V and J are TRBV7-3 and TRBJ2-2; tentatively, D is TRBD1 (5 bases). Trimming removed 5 bases at V and 8 bases at J, with 15 bases between. This CDR3 has 14 amino acids. CDR1 is SGHTA and CDR2 is FQGTGA in the germline V gene. CDR3 amino acids: CASSPAAGWGELFF. The CDR3, as DNA: TGTGCCAGCAGCCCCGCGGCAGGGTGGGGGGAGCTGTTTTTT.

V gene TRBV5-6 combines with J gene TRBJ2-7; no clear D. Germline V gene data show CDR1 as SGHDT and CDR2 as YYEEEE. CDR3 length: 12 residues. V was pared by 2 bases and J by 3 bases, with 6 bases between. This CDR3 is CASSFGYYEQYF. In nucleotides, the CDR3 is TGTGCCAGCAGCTTCGGGTACTACGAGCAGTACTTC.

The chain links TRBV25-1 to TRBJ2-7; no firm D call. The CDR3 spans 14 residues. Germline CDR1 MGHDK, CDR2 SYGVNS. With 1 base removed from V and 3 bases from J, the gap between germline ends came to 10 bases. The CDR3 DNA reads TGTGCCAGCAGTGAATCTGGCAGCCACTACGAGCAGTACTTC. Its translation is CASSESGSHYEQYF.

The chain has TRBV19 and TRBJ2-2; D is tentatively TRBD1 or TRBD2 (5 bases each). The germline V gene encodes CDR1 LNHDA and CDR2 SQIVND (reference sequence). The CDR3 is 13 amino acids. Deletions cut 6 bases from V and 5 bases from J, with 10 bases between. This CDR3 is CASRFGGTGELFF. The CDR3 DNA is TGTGCCAGTAGATTTGGGGGAACCGGGGAGCTGTTTTTT.

This clone was recorded once. The chain couples TRBV20-1 to TRBJ2-1; D is unresolved. The CDR3 length is 11 residues. The germline CDR1 and CDR2 sequences are DFQATT and SNEGSKA (reference sequence). V was trimmed by 5 bases and J by 12 bases, leaving 14 bases between them. The CDR3 coding sequence is TGCAGTGCTCAGGCGCCAAAGGGGCAGTTCTTC. It specifies CSAQAPKGQFF.

The chain combines TRBV9 with TRBJ2-1, with 8 bases lining up with TRBD1. The junction had 15 bases not matched to a gene; V was cut back by 4 bases and J by 0 bases. This CDR3 region has 19 residues. Germline V CDR1 and CDR2: SGDLS, YYNGEE. This CDR3 reads CASSPRAPGQVSSYNEQFF. The CDR3 DNA follows: TGTGCCAGCAGCCCCCGAGCGCCGGGACAGGTTAGCTCCTACAATGAGCAGTTCTTC.

The rearrangement uses TRBV7-3 and TRBJ2-2; TRBD2 agrees at 7 bases. Looked up from germline, CDR1 is SGHTA and CDR2 is FQGTGA. Trimming took 7 bases from V and 6 from J; bases not matched to a gene: 11. The CDR3 sequence is 15 residues long. CDR3 bases: TGTGCCAGCAACCTGGGACTAATGACCCCCGGGGAGCTGTTTTTT. Translating gives CASNLGLMTPGELFF.

In its sample, this clone was seen a few times. The chain uses TRBV15 and TRBJ1-2, with a possible D match to TRBD1 (5 bases). V lost 4 bases and J 8 bases, leaving 23 bases between the germline ends. CDR3 length equals 16 residues. Germline CDR1 reads LNHNV; CDR2 reads YYDKDF (reference sequence). The CDR3 region has the DNA TGTGCCACCAGCACCGGGACTTTAACTATTCGGAGCGGCTACACCTTC. Translating gives CATSTGTLTIRSGYTF.

V usage is TRBV14 and J usage is TRBJ2-3; D not resolved. This CDR3 is built from 13 residues. Germline CDR1 SGHDN, CDR2 FVKESK. V lost 0 bases, J lost 14 bases, and 15 bases lay in between. The CDR3 DNA is TGTGCCAGCAGCCAAGAGCTAGGTCTAAGGTGGTATTTT. Encoded protein: CASSQELGLRWYF.

The CDR3 DNA sequence: TGCGCCAGCAGAAGGGGTTCTGGTTCACCCCTCCACTTT. It specifies CASRRGSGSPLHF. V and J are TRBV10-2 and TRBJ1-6; maybe TRBD1 (5 bases). The CDR3 runs to 13 residues. CDR1 and CDR2 from the germline V gene are WSHSY and SAAADI. V shed 6 bases and J shed 9 bases, with 12 bases lying between them.

V and J are TRBV5-1 and TRBJ2-3; perhaps TRBD2 as D (5 bases). This CDR3 has 16 amino acids. Germline values: CDR1 SGHRS, CDR2 YFSETQ. With 0 bases removed from V and 1 base from J, the gap between germline ends came to 12 bases. CDR3 in DNA: TGCGCCAGCAGCTTGGTCCGGACTCTGGGCACAGATACGCAGTATTTT. Amino acids: CASSLVRTLGTDTQYF.